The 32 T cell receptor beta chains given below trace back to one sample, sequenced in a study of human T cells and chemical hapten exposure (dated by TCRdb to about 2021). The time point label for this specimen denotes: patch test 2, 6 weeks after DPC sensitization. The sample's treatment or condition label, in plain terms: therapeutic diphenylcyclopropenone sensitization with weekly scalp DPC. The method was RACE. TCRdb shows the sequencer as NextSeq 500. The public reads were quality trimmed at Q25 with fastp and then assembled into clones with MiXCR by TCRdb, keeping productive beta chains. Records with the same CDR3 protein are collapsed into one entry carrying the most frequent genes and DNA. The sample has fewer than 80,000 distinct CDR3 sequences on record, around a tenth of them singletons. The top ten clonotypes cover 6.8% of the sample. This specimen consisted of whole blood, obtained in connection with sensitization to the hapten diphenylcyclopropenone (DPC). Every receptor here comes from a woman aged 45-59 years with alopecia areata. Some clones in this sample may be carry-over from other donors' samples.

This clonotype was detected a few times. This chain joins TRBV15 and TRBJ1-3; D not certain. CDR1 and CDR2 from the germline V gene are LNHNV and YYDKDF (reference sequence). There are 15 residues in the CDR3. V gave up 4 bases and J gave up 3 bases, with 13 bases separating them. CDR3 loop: CATSNWDIGGNTIYF. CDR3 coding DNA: TGTGCCACCAGCAATTGGGATATCGGTGGAAACACCATATATTTT.

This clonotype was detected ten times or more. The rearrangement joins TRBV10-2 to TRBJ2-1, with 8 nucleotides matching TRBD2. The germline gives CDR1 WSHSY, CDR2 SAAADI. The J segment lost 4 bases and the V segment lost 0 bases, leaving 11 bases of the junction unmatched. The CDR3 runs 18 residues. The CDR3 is CASSESFAREAWYNEQFF. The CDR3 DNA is TGCGCCAGCAGTGAGTCATTTGCGCGGGAGGCCTGGTACAATGAGCAGTTCTTC.

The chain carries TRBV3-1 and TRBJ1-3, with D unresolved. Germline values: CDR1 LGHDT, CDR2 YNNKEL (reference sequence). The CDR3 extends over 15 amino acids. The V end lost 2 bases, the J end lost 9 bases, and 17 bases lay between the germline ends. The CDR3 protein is CASSQTPGQIGTIYF. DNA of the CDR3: TGTGCCAGCAGCCAAACCCCCGGGCAGATCGGCACCATATATTTT.

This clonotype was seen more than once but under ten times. The CDR3 DNA reads TGCGCCAGCAGCCCAGGACAGGGGGACCCTCGATTCACCGGGGAGCTGTTTTTT. Amino acids: CASSPGQGDPRFTGELFF. The genes are TRBV5-1 and TRBJ2-2, with 10 bases aligning to TRBD1. The CDR3 is 18 amino acids. The V gene end was trimmed by 4 bases and the J gene end by 4 bases; junction bases not matched to a gene: 13. Germline CDR1 and CDR2: SGHRS and YFSETQ.

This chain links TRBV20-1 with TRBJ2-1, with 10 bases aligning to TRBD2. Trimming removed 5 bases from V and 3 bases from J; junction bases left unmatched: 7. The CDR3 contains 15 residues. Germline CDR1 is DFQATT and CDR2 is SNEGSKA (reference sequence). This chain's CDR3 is CSASSGSSLYNEQFF. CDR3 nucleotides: TGCAGTGCTTCTAGCGGGAGCAGCCTCTACAATGAGCAGTTCTTC.

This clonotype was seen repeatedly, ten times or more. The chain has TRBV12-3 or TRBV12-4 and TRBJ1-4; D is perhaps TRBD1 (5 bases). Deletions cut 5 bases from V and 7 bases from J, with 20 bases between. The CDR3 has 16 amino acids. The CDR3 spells CASSLLSGVGGEKLFF. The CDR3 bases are TGTGCCAGCAGTCTACTCAGCGGGGTCGGGGGTGAAAAACTGTTTTTT.

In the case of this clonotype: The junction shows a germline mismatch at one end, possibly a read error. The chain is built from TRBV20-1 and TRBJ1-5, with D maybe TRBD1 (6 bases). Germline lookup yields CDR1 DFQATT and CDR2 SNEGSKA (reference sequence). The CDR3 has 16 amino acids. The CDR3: CSASRGPPASNQSQHF. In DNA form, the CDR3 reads TGCAGTGCTTCCAGGGGTCCCCCCGCGAGCAATCAGTCCCAGCATTTT.

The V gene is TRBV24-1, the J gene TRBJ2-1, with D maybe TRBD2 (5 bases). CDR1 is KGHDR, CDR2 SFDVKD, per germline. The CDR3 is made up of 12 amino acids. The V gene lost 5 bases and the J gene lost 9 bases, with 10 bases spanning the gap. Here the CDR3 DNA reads TGTGCCACCAGTGCGGGAACACTTGAGCAGTTCTTC. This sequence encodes CATSAGTLEQFF.

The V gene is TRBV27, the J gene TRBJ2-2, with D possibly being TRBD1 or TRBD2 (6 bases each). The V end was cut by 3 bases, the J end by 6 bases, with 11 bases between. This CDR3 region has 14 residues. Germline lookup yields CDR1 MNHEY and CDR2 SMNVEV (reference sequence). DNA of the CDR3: TGTGCCAGCAGTTTGGGGGGCTTTCCCGGGGAGCTGTTTTTT. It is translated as CASSLGGFPGELFF.

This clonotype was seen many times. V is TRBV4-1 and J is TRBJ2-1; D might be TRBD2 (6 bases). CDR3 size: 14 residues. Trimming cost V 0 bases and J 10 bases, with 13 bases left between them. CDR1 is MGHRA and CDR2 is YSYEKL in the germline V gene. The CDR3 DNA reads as TGCGCCAGCAGCCAAGATGGTAGTAGCGGAGAGCAGTTCTTC. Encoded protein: CASSQDGSSGEQFF.

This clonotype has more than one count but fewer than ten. The CDR3 coding sequence is TGTGCCAGCTCACCCGGGCAGACCAATCAGCCCCAGCATTTT. Encoded protein: CASSPGQTNQPQHF. This sequence joins TRBV18 and TRBJ1-5; unclear D gene. The CDR3 is made up of 14 amino acids. Trimming removed 3 bases at V and 3 bases at J, with 9 bases between. Germline CDR1 is KGHSH and CDR2 is LQKENI. Full variable domain (outside the CDR3, taken from reference TRBV18 and TRBJ1-5): NAGVMQNPRHLVRRRGQEARLRCSPMKGHSHVYWYRQLPEEGLKFMVYLQKENIIDESGMPKERFSAEFPKEGPSILRIQQVVRGDSAAYFCASSPGQTNQPQHFGDGTRLSIL.

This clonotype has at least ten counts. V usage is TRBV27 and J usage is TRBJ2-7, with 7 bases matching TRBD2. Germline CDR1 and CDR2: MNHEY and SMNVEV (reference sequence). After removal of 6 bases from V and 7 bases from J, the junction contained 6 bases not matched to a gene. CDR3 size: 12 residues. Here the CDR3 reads CASRGGLEEQYF. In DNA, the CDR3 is TGTGCCAGCAGGGGGGGGTTGGAGGAGCAGTACTTC.

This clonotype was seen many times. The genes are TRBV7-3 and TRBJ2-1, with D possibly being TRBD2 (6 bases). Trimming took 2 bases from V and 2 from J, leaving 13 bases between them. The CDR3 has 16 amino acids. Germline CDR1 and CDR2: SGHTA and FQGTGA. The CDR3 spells CASSLLSGLPYNEQFF. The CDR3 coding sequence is TGTGCCAGCAGCTTACTTTCGGGACTGCCCTACAATGAGCAGTTCTTC.

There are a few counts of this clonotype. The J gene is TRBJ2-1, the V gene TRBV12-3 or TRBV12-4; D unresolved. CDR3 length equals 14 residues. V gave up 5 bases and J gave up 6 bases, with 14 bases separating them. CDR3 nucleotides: TGTGCCAGCAGTCTTTTATCGGTGGGCAATGAGCAGTTCTTC. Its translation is CASSLLSVGNEQFF.

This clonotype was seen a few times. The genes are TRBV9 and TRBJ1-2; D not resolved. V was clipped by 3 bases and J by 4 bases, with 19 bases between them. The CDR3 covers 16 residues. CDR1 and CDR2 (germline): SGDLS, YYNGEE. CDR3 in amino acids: CASSATSLGFGYGYTF. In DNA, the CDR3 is TGTGCCAGCAGCGCGACCTCCTTAGGATTCGGCTATGGCTACACCTTC.

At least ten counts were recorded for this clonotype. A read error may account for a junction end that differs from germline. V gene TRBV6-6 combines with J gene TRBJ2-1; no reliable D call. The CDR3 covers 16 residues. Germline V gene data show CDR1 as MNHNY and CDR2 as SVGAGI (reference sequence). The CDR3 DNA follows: TGTGCCAGCAGTTACAGGGCTTCATCATCCTCCAATGAGCAGTTCTTC. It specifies CASSYRASSSSNEQFF.

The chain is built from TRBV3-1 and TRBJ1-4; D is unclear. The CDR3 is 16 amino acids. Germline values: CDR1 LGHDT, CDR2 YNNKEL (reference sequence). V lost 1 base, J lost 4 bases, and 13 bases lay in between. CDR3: CASSQGLRGINEKLFF. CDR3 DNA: TGTGCCAGCAGCCAAGGATTGCGAGGAATTAATGAAAAACTGTTTTTT.

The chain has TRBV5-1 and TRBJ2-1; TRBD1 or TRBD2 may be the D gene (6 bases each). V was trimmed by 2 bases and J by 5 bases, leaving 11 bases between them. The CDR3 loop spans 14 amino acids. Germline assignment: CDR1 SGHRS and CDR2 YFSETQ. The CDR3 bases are TGCGCCAGCAGCTTAGACGGGGGCGACAATGAGCAGTTCTTC. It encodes CASSLDGGDNEQFF.

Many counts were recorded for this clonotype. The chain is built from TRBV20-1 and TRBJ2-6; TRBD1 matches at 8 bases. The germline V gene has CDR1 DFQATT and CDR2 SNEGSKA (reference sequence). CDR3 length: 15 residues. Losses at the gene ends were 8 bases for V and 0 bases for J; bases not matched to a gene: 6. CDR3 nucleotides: TGCAGTTCCGGGACAGGCCACTCTGGGGCCAACGTCCTGACTTTC. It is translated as CSSGTGHSGANVLTF.

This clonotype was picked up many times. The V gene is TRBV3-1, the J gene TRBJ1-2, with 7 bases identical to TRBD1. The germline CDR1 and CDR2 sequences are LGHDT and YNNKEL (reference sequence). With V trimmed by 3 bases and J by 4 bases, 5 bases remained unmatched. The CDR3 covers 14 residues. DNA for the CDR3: TGTGCCAGCAGCCAGGGACAGCCTTTCTATGGCTACACCTTC. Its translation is CASSQGQPFYGYTF.

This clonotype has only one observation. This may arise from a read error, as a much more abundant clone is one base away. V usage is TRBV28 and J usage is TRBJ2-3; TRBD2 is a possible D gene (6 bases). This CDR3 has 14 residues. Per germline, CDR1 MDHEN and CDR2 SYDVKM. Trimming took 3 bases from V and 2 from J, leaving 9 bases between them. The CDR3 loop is CASSLGGATDTQYF. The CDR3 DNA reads TGTGCCAGCAGTTTGGGCGGGGCCACAGATACGCAGTATTTT.

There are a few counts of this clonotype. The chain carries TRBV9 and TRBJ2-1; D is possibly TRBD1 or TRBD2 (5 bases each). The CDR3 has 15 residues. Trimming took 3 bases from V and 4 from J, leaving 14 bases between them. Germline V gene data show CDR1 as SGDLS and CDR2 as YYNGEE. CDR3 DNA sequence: TGTGCCAGCAGCGACGGGGACCACCTATACAATGAGCAGTTCTTC. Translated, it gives CASSDGDHLYNEQFF.

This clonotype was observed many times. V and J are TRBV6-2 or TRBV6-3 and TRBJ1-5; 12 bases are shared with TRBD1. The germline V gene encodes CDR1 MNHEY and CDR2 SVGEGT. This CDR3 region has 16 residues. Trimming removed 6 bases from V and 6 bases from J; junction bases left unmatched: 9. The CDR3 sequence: CASRGTGGKTSQPQHF. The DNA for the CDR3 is TGTGCCAGCAGGGGGACAGGGGGCAAGACATCTCAGCCCCAGCATTTT.

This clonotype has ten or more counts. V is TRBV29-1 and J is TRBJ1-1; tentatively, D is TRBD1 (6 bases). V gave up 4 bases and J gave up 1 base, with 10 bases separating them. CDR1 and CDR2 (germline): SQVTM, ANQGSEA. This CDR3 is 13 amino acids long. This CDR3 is CSVGGGTNTEAFF. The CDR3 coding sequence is TGCAGCGTTGGGGGGGGCACGAACACTGAAGCTTTCTTT. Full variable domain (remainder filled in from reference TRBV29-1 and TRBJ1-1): SAVISQKPSRDICQRGTSLTIQCQVDSQVTMMFWYRQQPGQSLTLIATANQGSEATYESGFVIDKFPISRPNLTFSTLTVSNMSPEDSSIYLCSVGGGTNTEAFFGQGTRLTVV.

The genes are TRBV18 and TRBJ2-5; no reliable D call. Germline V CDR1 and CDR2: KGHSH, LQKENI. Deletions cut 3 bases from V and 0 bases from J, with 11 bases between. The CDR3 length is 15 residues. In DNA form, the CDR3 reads TGTGCCAGCTCACCCATGGAACAGTACCAAGAGACCCAGTACTTC. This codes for CASSPMEQYQETQYF.

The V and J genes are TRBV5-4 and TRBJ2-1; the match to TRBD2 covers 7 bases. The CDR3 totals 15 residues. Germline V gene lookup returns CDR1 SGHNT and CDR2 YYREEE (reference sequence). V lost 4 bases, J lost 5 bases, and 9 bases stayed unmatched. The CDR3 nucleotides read TGTGCCAGCAGCCCCGCGGGAGTTGTGGACAATGAGCAGTTCTTC. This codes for CASSPAGVVDNEQFF.

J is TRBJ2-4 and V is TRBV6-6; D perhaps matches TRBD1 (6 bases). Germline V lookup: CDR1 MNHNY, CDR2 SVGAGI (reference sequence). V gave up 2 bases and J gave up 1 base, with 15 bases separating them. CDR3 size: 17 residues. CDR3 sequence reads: CASSYGDKALAKNIQYF. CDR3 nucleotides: TGTGCCAGCAGTTACGGGGACAAGGCCTTGGCCAAAAACATTCAGTACTTC.

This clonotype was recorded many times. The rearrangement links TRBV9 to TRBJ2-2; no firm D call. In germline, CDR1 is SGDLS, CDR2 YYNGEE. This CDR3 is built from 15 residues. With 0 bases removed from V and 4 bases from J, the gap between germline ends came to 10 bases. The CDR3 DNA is TGTGCCAGCAGCGTAGGACCGCGGCCCACCGGGGAGCTGTTTTTT. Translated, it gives CASSVGPRPTGELFF.

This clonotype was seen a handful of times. CDR3 nucleotides: TGTGCCAGCAGTGAAGTACGGACAGGGGACCGAAGTCAGCCCCAGCATTTT. This sequence encodes CASSEVRTGDRSQPQHF. The rearrangement joins TRBV2 to TRBJ1-5; 9 positions match TRBD1. CDR1 is SNHLY, CDR2 FYNNEI, per germline. This CDR3 region has 17 residues. J lost 6 bases, V lost 1 base, and 10 bases had no gene match.

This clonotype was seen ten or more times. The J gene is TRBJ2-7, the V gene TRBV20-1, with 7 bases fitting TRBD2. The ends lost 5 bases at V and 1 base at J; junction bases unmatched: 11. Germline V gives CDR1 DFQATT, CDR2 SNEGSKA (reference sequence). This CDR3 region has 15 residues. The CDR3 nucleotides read TGCAGTGCTGGGGGGAGGGGAAGATTGTCCTACGAGCAGTACTTC. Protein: CSAGGRGRLSYEQYF.

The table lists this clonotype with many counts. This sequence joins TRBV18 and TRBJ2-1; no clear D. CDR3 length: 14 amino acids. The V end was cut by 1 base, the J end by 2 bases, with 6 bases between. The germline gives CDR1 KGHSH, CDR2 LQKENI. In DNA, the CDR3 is TGTGCCAGCTCACCACGACTGGCCTACAATGAGCAGTTCTTC. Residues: CASSPRLAYNEQFF.

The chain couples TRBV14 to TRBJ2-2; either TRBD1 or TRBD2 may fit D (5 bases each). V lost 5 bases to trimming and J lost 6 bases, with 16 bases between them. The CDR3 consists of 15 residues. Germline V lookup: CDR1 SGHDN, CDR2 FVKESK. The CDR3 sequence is CASSFRTLGAGELFF. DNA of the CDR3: TGTGCCAGCAGCTTTCGGACTCTAGGGGCCGGGGAGCTGTTTTTT.